The entry that follows covers one T cell receptor beta chain sequence. Its antigen is unknown. One end of the junction does not line up with germline, which may come from a read error. The sample is drawn from a study of tumor and adjacent non-tumor tissue in lung cancer. No cell sorting was done before RNA was extracted from the tissue. Whole-study findings and limits: TCR diversity was significantly greater in tumor than normal lung tissue.

TCRbeta libraries were built with three rounds of nested PCR, modified from ARM-PCR. TCRdb re-called the multiplex PCR reads with MiXCR, one entry per CDR3 protein. The sample yields 120,000 or so distinct CDR3 sequences, approximately 84% seen once. Sequencing input: lung tumor tissue. The receptor comes from a man between 65 and 85 years old with non-small cell lung cancer.

The chain's CDR3 is CVRRTGTGLVTEAFF. CDR3 in DNA: TGTGTCAGAAGGACCGGGACAGGGTTGGTCACTGAAGCTTTTTTT. The chain carries TRBV6-5 and TRBJ1-1; TRBD1 matches 9 bases. Germline V gene data show CDR1 as MNHEY and CDR2 as SVGAGI. The CDR3 length is 15 residues.